A single sample gave rise to the 18 T cell receptor beta chains below, sequenced in a study of cytomegalovirus exposure and HLA in healthy donors (dated by TCRdb to 2016 to 2017). Library construction relied on the immunoSEQ multiplex PCR assay. A mixture of 60 forward primers for TCR Vbeta segments and 13 reverse primers for TCR Jbeta segments was used in the multiplex PCR. What TCRdb holds here is the immuneACCESS table cut down to in-frame rearrangements. Part of the clones is not present; checked against another copy, under half of the missing clones reflect an unresolved V gene, and the others are unexplained. In this sample the table shows roughly 100,000 clones, about 13% of which occur a single time. The ten largest clones represent roughly 16% of the sample. Input material: PBMCs. The receptor set was obtained from a man in his forties or fifties in good health and CMV-seropositive.

The rearrangement links TRBV30 to TRBJ2-2; D gene uncertain. CDR1 and CDR2 (germline): GTSNPN, SVGIG (reference sequence). The CDR3 consists of 13 residues. V lost 2 bases to trimming and J lost 4 bases, with 8 bases between them. The CDR3 coding sequence is TGTGCCTGGAGTCAACAGATCACCGGGGAGCTGTTTTTT. Translation gives CAWSQQITGELFF.

This clone was counted only a few times. The rearrangement links TRBV27 to TRBJ2-7; a possible D gene is TRBD1 (5 bases). The V gene lost 0 bases and the J gene lost 3 bases, with 6 bases spanning the gap. The V gene's germline CDR1 is MNHEY and CDR2 SMNVEV (reference sequence). The CDR3 sequence is 13 residues long. The CDR3, as DNA: TGTGCCAGCAGTTTATCCCAGGGCTACGAGCAGTACTTC. Amino acids: CASSLSQGYEQYF.

This clone has a handful of counts. V is TRBV2 and J is TRBJ1-1, with D unclear. Germline CDR1 reads SNHLY; CDR2 reads FYNNEI. Trimming removed 3 bases from V and 5 bases from J, with 16 bases in between. The CDR3 is 15 amino acids. The CDR3 loop is CASSEVGGSGTEAFF. DNA for the CDR3: TGTGCCAGCAGTGAGGTCGGAGGGTCGGGTACTGAAGCTTTCTTT.

The sample holds a few counts of this clone. The CDR3 region has the DNA TGTGCCAGCAGTAAAACCGGGACAGTGGAAGGCTACACCTTC. As protein: CASSKTGTVEGYTF. V usage is TRBV2 and J usage is TRBJ1-2, with 7 nucleotides matching TRBD1. The trim removed 5 bases at V and 8 bases at J, leaving 11 bases unmatched. Germline values: CDR1 SNHLY, CDR2 FYNNEI. This CDR3 is 14 amino acids long.

The V and J genes are TRBV15 and TRBJ2-4; D is ambiguous. Trimming took 0 bases from V and 7 from J, leaving 7 bases between them. The CDR3 spans 13 residues. Looked up from germline, CDR1 is LNHNV and CDR2 is YYDKDF (reference sequence). The CDR3 DNA reads as TGTGCCACCAGCAGAGACAGGAACAACATTCAGTACTTC. It specifies CATSRDRNNIQYF.

This clone was seen a handful of times. V gene TRBV5-4 combines with J gene TRBJ2-7, with 14 positions matching TRBD2. The V gene's germline CDR1 is SGHNT and CDR2 YYREEE (reference sequence). Germline trimming cut 7 bases from V and 3 bases from J; bases unmatched to any gene: 6. This CDR3 is 15 amino acids long. The CDR3 loop is CASQEGTSGSYEQYF. In nucleotides, the CDR3 is TGTGCCAGCCAGGAGGGGACTAGCGGGAGCTACGAGCAGTACTTC.

V usage is TRBV19 and J usage is TRBJ2-1; 8 bases align to TRBD2. V shed 8 bases and J 5 bases; nucleotides not matched to a gene: 5. This CDR3 region has 13 residues. Germline CDR1 is LNHDA and CDR2 is SQIVND (reference sequence). The DNA of the CDR3 is TGTGCCAGTTGGACTAGCAGCAACAATGAGCAGTTCTTC. This sequence encodes CASWTSSNNEQFF.

The rearrangement links TRBV7-2 to TRBJ2-2; 8 nucleotides line up with TRBD1. Germline V gene data show CDR1 as SGHTA and CDR2 as FQGNSA. V lost 5 bases, J lost 6 bases, and 8 bases stayed unmatched. This CDR3 contains 15 residues. The CDR3 DNA reads as TGTGCCAGCAGCCGGGACAGGAGAACGGCCGGGGAGCTGTTTTTT. This codes for CASSRDRRTAGELFF.

The CDR3 coding sequence is TGCGCCAGCAGCCCCGGGACTAGCGATACTACGCAGTATTTT. Protein sequence: CASSPGTSDTTQYF. The chain couples TRBV5-1 to TRBJ2-3; 10 nucleotides line up with TRBD2. Germline V gives CDR1 SGHRS, CDR2 YFSETQ. The CDR3 is made up of 14 amino acids. J lost 8 bases, V lost 4 bases, and 7 bases had no gene match.

This clone has just a few counts. The chain links TRBV25-1 to TRBJ2-7; 8 bases line up with TRBD1. Trimming at V came to 7 bases and at J to 4 bases, leaving 15 bases not matched to a gene. The CDR3 loop spans 16 amino acids. Per germline, CDR1 MGHDK and CDR2 SYGVNS. As DNA, the CDR3 is TGTGCCAGCACCTTCGGGGCGGCAGGGGGCTTTTACGAGCAGTACTTC. Amino acids: CASTFGAAGGFYEQYF.

This sequence joins TRBV27 and TRBJ2-7, with 8 bases identical to TRBD2. V dropped 6 bases and J dropped 2; count of bases not matched to a gene: 9. In germline, CDR1 is MNHEY, CDR2 SMNVEV (reference sequence). The CDR3 is 15 amino acids. CDR3 loop: CASRPPGLVPYEQYF. The CDR3 nucleotides are TGTGCCAGCAGACCCCCGGGACTAGTACCCTACGAGCAGTACTTC.

The V and J genes are TRBV10-3 and TRBJ2-1; 9 nucleotides agree with TRBD2. CDR3 length: 15 amino acids. CDR1 ENHRY and CDR2 SYGVKD come from the germline V gene. Germline trimming cut 6 bases from V and 8 bases from J; bases unmatched to any gene: 11. The CDR3 DNA is TGTGCCATCAGCCAAGGACTAGCGTCCTGGGATGAGCAGTTCTTC. This encodes CAISQGLASWDEQFF.

This clone was found a few times. The V call is TRBV11-2, the J call TRBJ1-2; D not certain. With 2 bases removed from V and 6 bases from J, the gap between germline ends came to 4 bases. Germline V gives CDR1 SGHAT, CDR2 FQNNGV. The CDR3 is 11 amino acids. CDR3 in DNA: TGTGCCAGCAGCTTATATCATGGCTACACCTTC. Its translation is CASSLYHGYTF. The whole variable domain, remainder taken from reference TRBV11-2 and TRBJ1-2, is EAGVAQSPRYKIIEKRQSVAFWCNPISGHATLYWYQQILGQGPKLLIQFQNNGVVDDSQLPKDRFSAERLKGVDSTLKIQPAKLEDSAVYLCASSLYHGYTFGSGTRLTVV.

This clone occurred a few times. Different DNA sequences within this sample yield the same CDR3. The V and J genes are TRBV9 and TRBJ2-7, with D possibly TRBD2 on 7 matching bases. V shed 0 bases and J shed 0 bases, with 10 bases lying between them. This CDR3 comprises 15 residues. The germline V gene encodes CDR1 SGDLS and CDR2 YYNGEE. The CDR3 spells CASSVGGGGSYEQYF. For the CDR3, the DNA is TGTGCCAGCAGCGTAGGGGGAGGGGGCTCCTACGAGCAGTACTTC.

The chain employs TRBV18 and TRBJ2-1; 8 bases match TRBD1. Germline CDR1 reads KGHSH; CDR2 reads LQKENI. CDR3 size: 12 residues. V was clipped by 5 bases and J by 7 bases; unmatched bases: 1. CDR3 bases: TGTGCCAGCTCAGGACAGGGTAATGAGCAGTTCTTC. Translation: CASSGQGNEQFF.

The chain recombines TRBV10-3 with TRBJ2-3; TRBD2 matches 8 bases. Looked up from germline, CDR1 is ENHRY and CDR2 is SYGVKD. The CDR3 totals 15 residues. J gave up 4 bases and V 3 bases, and 6 bases lay outside the gene matches. The CDR3 is CAISDPSGSPDTQYF. The CDR3 region has the DNA TGTGCCATCAGTGATCCCAGCGGGAGTCCAGATACGCAGTATTTT.

In this sample, this clone turned up a few times. The V and J genes are TRBV5-6 and TRBJ1-4; tentative D call: TRBD1 (6 bases). Germline V gene lookup returns CDR1 SGHDT and CDR2 YYEEEE. Trimming removed 0 bases from V and 10 bases from J, with 10 bases in between. CDR3 size: 13 residues. For the CDR3, the DNA is TGTGCCAGCAGCTTGGTGGGGGCCGGAAAACTGTTTTTT. Amino acid sequence: CASSLVGAGKLFF.

The chain combines TRBV18 with TRBJ1-1, with D possibly being TRBD1 (5 bases). With 1 base removed from V and 0 bases from J, the gap between germline ends came to 6 bases. CDR1 is KGHSH and CDR2 is LQKENI in the germline V gene. The length of the CDR3 is 14 residues. CDR3 DNA sequence: TGTGCCAGCTCACCACAGGGGTTGAACACTGAAGCTTTCTTT. As protein: CASSPQGLNTEAFF.